These 9 T cell receptor beta chains came from one sample sequenced in a study of CD8 T cells in ankylosing spondylitis. TCRdb used MiXCR to reprocess the 5' RACE reads, holding one entry per CDR3 protein. The table lists about 300,000 distinct CDR3 sequences, around 21% of them singletons. The sequenced sample was blood, either unsorted or a sorted T cell fraction (not recorded which). The receptor source for this set is a female donor with ankylosing spondylitis or in good health (not recorded which).

This clonotype was counted once. The rearrangement links TRBV13 to TRBJ2-1, with TRBD2 identical over 8 bases. This CDR3 contains 15 residues. The V gene's germline CDR1 is PRHDT and CDR2 FYEKMQ (reference sequence). The J segment lost 9 bases and the V segment lost 0 bases, leaving 7 bases of the junction unmatched. The CDR3: CASSLGLAGRVEQFF. The CDR3 DNA is TGTGCCAGCAGCTTAGGGCTAGCGGGTAGAGTTGAGCAGTTCTTC.

This clonotype was picked up a small number of times. The V and J genes are TRBV6-5 and TRBJ1-2; 7 bases fit TRBD1. The CDR3 totals 16 residues. With 0 bases clipped from V and 8 bases from J, the junction kept 12 bases outside the gene matches. CDR1 and CDR2 (germline): MNHEY, SVGAGI. As DNA, the CDR3 is TGTGCCAGCAGTTACTCGAATGCAGGGGGAAGTTCGGGCTACACCTTC. This gives the protein CASSYSNAGGSSGYTF.

This clonotype was counted between two and nine times. The gene calls are TRBV5-1 and TRBJ2-7, with TRBD1 as a possible D gene (5 bases). Trimming removed 0 bases from V and 7 bases from J, with 11 bases in between. The CDR3 extends over 13 amino acids. Looked up from germline, CDR1 is SGHRS and CDR2 is YFSETQ. The CDR3 DNA is TGCGCCAGCAGCTTGGGCAGGGTGGGAGAGCAGTACTTC. Amino acid sequence: CASSLGRVGEQYF.

The table lists this clonotype with a few counts. The chain couples TRBV5-1 to TRBJ1-1; the D gene is possibly TRBD1 (6 bases). This CDR3 spans 14 amino acids. CDR1 is SGHRS and CDR2 is YFSETQ in the germline V gene. V was cut by 0 bases and J by 10 bases, with 16 bases left in between. This chain's CDR3 is CASSLGDGGAAAFF. CDR3 sequence (DNA): TGCGCCAGCAGCTTGGGGGACGGGGGCGCCGCAGCTTTCTTT.

This clonotype was found a few times. This chain connects TRBV28 to TRBJ2-5; 7 bases map to TRBD1. CDR1 and CDR2 from the germline V gene are MDHEN and SYDVKM. The CDR3 contains 15 residues. Germline trimming cut 4 bases from V and 0 bases from J; bases unmatched to any gene: 5. DNA of the CDR3: TGTGCCAGCAGTTCCGGGACAGCCTACCAAGAGACCCAGTACTTC. As protein: CASSSGTAYQETQYF.

This clonotype was detected many times. The chain joins TRBV20-1 to TRBJ2-7; 10 bases match TRBD1. The V gene's germline CDR1 is DFQATT and CDR2 SNEGSKA (reference sequence). The CDR3 is made up of 14 amino acids. With 5 bases clipped from V and 3 bases from J, the junction kept 7 bases outside the gene matches. The CDR3 nucleotides read TGCAGTGCTCTCCAGGGGACAGGGGACTACGAGCAGTACTTC. This sequence encodes CSALQGTGDYEQYF.

There are a few counts of this clonotype. The chain is built from TRBV7-9 and TRBJ2-1, with a weak D call TRBD2 (5 bases). Germline V gene lookup returns CDR1 SEHNR and CDR2 FQNEAQ (reference sequence). V gave up 1 base and J gave up 0 bases, with 10 bases separating them. The CDR3 runs to 16 residues. CDR3 loop: CASSLVMGSSYNEQFF. For the CDR3, the DNA is TGTGCCAGCAGCTTAGTAATGGGGAGCTCCTACAATGAGCAGTTCTTC.

As to this clonotype: The junction differs from germline at one of its ends, possibly a read error. The V and J genes are TRBV5-1 and TRBJ2-1, with 14 bases lining up with TRBD2. The CDR3 runs to 17 residues. CDR1 is SGHRS and CDR2 is YFSETQ in the germline V gene. The CDR3: CASSPRLAGGTYNEKFF. The CDR3 DNA is TGCGCCAGCAGCCCCCGACTAGCGGGAGGGACCTACAATGAGAAGTTCTTC.

This clonotype occurred a few times. This chain connects TRBV12-3 or TRBV12-4 to TRBJ2-7, with 9 bases that match TRBD2. V lost 3 bases to trimming and J lost 5 bases; unmatched junction nucleotides: 8. CDR3 size: 15 residues. This CDR3 reads CASSFFAGGSDEQYF. CDR3 DNA sequence: TGTGCCAGCAGTTTTTTCGCGGGAGGGTCCGACGAGCAGTACTTC.